One sample yielded the 6 T cell receptor beta chains listed below, sequenced in a study of PD-1 blockade in mismatch repair-deficient tumors. The data were produced by immunoSEQ multiplex PCR, yet TCRdb's version contains in-frame clones alone and is incomplete. The table lists 76,000 or so clones, 80% to 90% of them singletons. Here the sequenced sample was peripheral blood, taken 44 weeks after starting pembrolizumab. These receptors were taken from an adult with mismatch repair-deficient cancer.

This rearrangement joins TRBV5-1 to TRBJ2-7, with D possibly TRBD1 on 6 matching bases. Trimming shortened V by 0 bases and J by 2 bases, and 6 bases separated the two germline ends. From germline, CDR1 is SGHRS and CDR2 YFSETQ. There are 13 residues in the CDR3. The CDR3 is CASSLDRAYEQYF. The DNA of the CDR3 is TGCGCCAGCAGCTTGGACAGGGCCTACGAGCAGTACTTC.

The V and J genes are TRBV7-7 and TRBJ2-5; 7 bases line up with TRBD2. The germline V gene encodes CDR1 SSHAT and CDR2 FNYEAQ (reference sequence). CDR3 length: 15 amino acids. The CDR3 loop reads CASAQHPGGQETQYF. Written as DNA, the CDR3 is TGTGCTAGCGCCCAGCACCCGGGGGGCCAAGAGACCCAGTACTTC.

The V and J genes are TRBV7-2 and TRBJ1-1; D is uncertain. The V and J ends lost 4 bases and 7 bases respectively, with 16 bases between them. The CDR3 has 14 amino acids. The germline CDR1 and CDR2 sequences are SGHTA and FQGNSA. For the CDR3, the DNA is TGTGCCAGCAGCTCTCCTGCGCGAGGGAGTGAAGCTTTCTTT. It yields the protein CASSSPARGSEAFF.

The rearrangement uses TRBV6-5 and TRBJ2-1, with D uncertain. This CDR3 spans 15 amino acids. The V and J ends lost 5 bases and 0 bases respectively, with 11 bases between them. Germline CDR1 reads MNHEY; CDR2 reads SVGAGI. CDR3 residues: CASSPTKSSYNEQFF. The CDR3 DNA reads TGTGCCAGCAGTCCTACCAAGAGCTCCTACAATGAGCAGTTCTTC.

The chain combines TRBV5-6 with TRBJ2-5, with D perhaps matching TRBD2 (6 bases). The CDR3 runs 15 residues. V gave up 0 bases and J gave up 4 bases, with 13 bases separating them. CDR1 and CDR2 (germline): SGHDT, YYEEEE. The chain's CDR3 is CASSLAGSRGETQYF. DNA for the CDR3: TGTGCCAGCAGCTTGGCTGGCTCGCGGGGAGAGACCCAGTACTTC.

This clone came up many times. The rearrangement uses TRBV19 and TRBJ2-7; D perhaps matches TRBD2 (5 bases). The germline CDR1 and CDR2 sequences are LNHDA and SQIVND (reference sequence). This CDR3 has 15 amino acids. Trimming removed 2 bases from V and 3 bases from J, with 14 bases in between. CDR3: CASSISAGQGYEQYF. CDR3 DNA: TGTGCCAGTAGTATATCGGCGGGTCAAGGCTACGAGCAGTACTTC.